The entry that follows covers one T cell receptor (beta chain) sequence. Living in about two dozen US areas, the participants were between 18 and 89 years of age. Symptom resolution, clearance, or two negative PCRs marked donors in Cohort 3 as recovered. The source of the sample is a study of blood T cell repertoires in COVID-19. For the study at large: PBMCs, B-cell-depleted T cells, or T cells were the source of the cDNA or gDNA that made up the material.

The CDR3 is made up of 12 amino acids. The V and J ends lost 5 bases and 3 bases respectively, with 7 bases between them. Per the germline V gene, CDR1 is SGHNT and CDR2 is YYREEE (reference sequence). In the authors' workflow: Amplification of reference gene primers provided the estimated nucleated cell counts. Assay used: immunoSEQ multiplex PCR; TCRdb lists only in-frame clones, some missing. That table is the source of V, J and clone size, and D and trimming were worked out from the DNA. The sample carries about 100,000 clones, just over 85% recorded once. The chain uses TRBV5-4 and TRBJ2-3, with no clear D. Sequenced input: PBMCs or T cells enriched from blood (not recorded which). This TCR came from a woman in her 50s who had recovered from COVID-19. The CDR3 reads CASSSTTDTQYF. CDR3 bases: TGTGCCAGCAGTTCCACTACAGATACGCAGTATTTT. Based on the CDR3 plus reference TRBV5-4 and TRBJ2-3, the full variable domain is ETGVTQSPTHLIKTRGQQVTLRCSSQSGHNTVSWYQQALGQGPQFIFQYYREEENGRGNFPPRFSGLQFPNYSSELNVNALELDDSALYLCASSSTTDTQYFGPGTRLTVL.